The 21 T cell receptor beta chains presented below share a single source sample, sequenced in a study of OX40 agonist ivuxolimab in advanced cancers. Produced via immunoSEQ multiplex PCR; TCRdb's table is partial and in-frame only. The sample carries some 45,000 clones, around 90% recorded once. Sequencing was performed on CD4+ or CD8+ T cells sorted from blood, taken in a trial of the OX40 agonist ivuxolimab. These TCRs come from an adult with an advanced solid tumor such as melanoma, head and neck, liver or kidney cancer.

The rearrangement uses TRBV5-1 and TRBJ2-4; TRBD1 is a possible D gene (5 bases). The CDR3 consists of 13 residues. Trimming left V 1 base short and J 5 bases short, with 7 bases between. Germline V gene lookup returns CDR1 SGHRS and CDR2 YFSETQ. CDR3 sequence reads: CASSLRQQNIQYF. The CDR3 region has the DNA TGCGCCAGCAGCTTGAGACAGCAAAACATTCAGTACTTC.

The rearrangement uses TRBV7-9 and TRBJ1-2; D may be TRBD1 (6 bases). The CDR3 spans 15 residues. V lost 1 base to trimming and J lost 2 bases, with 11 bases between them. Germline V gives CDR1 SEHNR, CDR2 FQNEAQ (reference sequence). The DNA for the CDR3 is TGTGCCAGCAGCTTAGGGGGGGCGTTGAACTATGGCTACACCTTC. Encoded protein: CASSLGGALNYGYTF.

The genes are TRBV7-9 and TRBJ2-3; 7 bases are a match to TRBD1. The CDR3 has 15 amino acids. V shed 5 bases and J 3 bases; nucleotides not matched to a gene: 8. The germline V gene has CDR1 SEHNR and CDR2 FQNEAQ (reference sequence). In DNA form, the CDR3 reads TGTGCCAGCAGCGAAGCCGGGACAGTTACAGATACGCAGTATTTT. It is translated as CASSEAGTVTDTQYF.

This rearrangement joins TRBV13 to TRBJ2-7; perhaps TRBD2 as D (5 bases). Trimming stripped 5 bases from V and 3 bases from J, with 14 bases between. CDR1 PRHDT and CDR2 FYEKMQ come from the germline V gene (reference sequence). The CDR3 has 14 amino acids. The CDR3 nucleotides read TGTGCCAGCAGCGCCGGAGGACTGCTCTACGAGCAGTACTTC. It specifies CASSAGGLLYEQYF.

This clone was observed a handful of times. V gene TRBV12-5 combines with J gene TRBJ1-1, with D unresolved. The CDR3 has 13 residues. The germline V and J ends were trimmed by 7 bases and 4 bases, with 13 bases remaining between them. Germline V gene data show CDR1 as LGHNT and CDR2 as FRNRAP. CDR3: CASAHGVGTEAFF. In nucleotides, the CDR3 is TGTGCTAGTGCTCACGGGGTGGGCACTGAAGCTTTCTTT.

CDR3 sequence: CASRVAGLGETQYF. Written as DNA, the CDR3 is TGCGCCAGCAGAGTTGCGGGATTGGGAGAGACCCAGTACTTC. The chain carries TRBV10-2 and TRBJ2-5; maybe TRBD2 (6 bases). Trimming took off 6 bases at V and 4 bases at J, with 15 bases between the two ends. The germline V gene encodes CDR1 WSHSY and CDR2 SAAADI. This CDR3 is 14 amino acids long.

The chain combines TRBV10-1 with TRBJ2-3, with TRBD2 identical over 7 bases. V shed 2 bases and J 3 bases; nucleotides not matched to a gene: 8. CDR1 is WNHNN, CDR2 SYGVQD, per germline (reference sequence). This CDR3 contains 16 residues. The DNA for the CDR3 is TGCGCCAGCAGTGAGAGCTTCGGGAGGAGTACAGATACGCAGTATTTT. Its protein product is CASSESFGRSTDTQYF.

In its sample, this clone is medium-sized (0.01 to 0.1%). This chain uses TRBV2 with TRBJ2-1; D remains unclear. Trimming took 4 bases from V and 6 from J, leaving 13 bases between them. This CDR3 is built from 14 residues. Looked up from germline, CDR1 is SNHLY and CDR2 is FYNNEI. In DNA form, the CDR3 reads TGTGCCAGCAGTGCACGGGCCCCGTTCAATGAGCAGTTCTTC. The encoded protein is CASSARAPFNEQFF.

Written as DNA, the CDR3 is TGTGCCAGCAGCGCACCGGGACTCACCCGCAATGAGCAGTTCTTC. It yields the protein CASSAPGLTRNEQFF. The genes are TRBV9 and TRBJ2-1; tentative D call: TRBD2 (6 bases). Trimming removed 3 bases from V and 6 bases from J, with 16 bases in between. Germline V gene data show CDR1 as SGDLS and CDR2 as YYNGEE. The CDR3 is made up of 15 amino acids.

The rearrangement links TRBV9 to TRBJ2-7, with D perhaps TRBD1 or TRBD2 (5 bases each). The CDR3 consists of 15 residues. Trimming cost V 0 bases and J 6 bases, with 16 bases left between them. Germline CDR1 reads SGDLS; CDR2 reads YYNGEE. The chain's CDR3 is CASSVAGTAGGEQYF. Written as DNA, the CDR3 is TGTGCCAGCAGCGTAGCCGGGACGGCCGGTGGCGAGCAGTACTTC.

This clone was found once. The chain couples TRBV9 to TRBJ2-7, with 8 bases fitting TRBD1. The length of the CDR3 is 13 residues. The V and J ends lost 3 bases and 6 bases, in that order; junction bases with no gene match: 5. The germline CDR1 and CDR2 sequences are SGDLS and YYNGEE. CDR3 nucleotide sequence: TGTGCCAGCAGCGGGACAGGGTCTGGCGAGCAGTACTTC. Translating gives CASSGTGSGEQYF.

The chain uses TRBV19 and TRBJ1-1; unclear D gene. The V end lost 7 bases, the J end lost 7 bases, and 10 bases lay between the germline ends. CDR1 LNHDA and CDR2 SQIVND come from the germline V gene (reference sequence). CDR3 length: 11 residues. CDR3 in amino acids: CASNTGGEAFF. The CDR3, as DNA: TGTGCCAGTAACACTGGCGGTGAAGCTTTCTTT.

CDR3 loop: CAIRTGQGGNSPLHF. Written as DNA, the CDR3 is TGTGCCATCAGGACGGGACAGGGGGGAAATTCACCCCTCCACTTT. The chain has TRBV10-3 and TRBJ1-6, with 11 bases matching TRBD1. CDR1 and CDR2 from the germline V gene are ENHRY and SYGVKD. The V gene end was trimmed by 6 bases and the J gene end by 7 bases; junction bases not matched to a gene: 5. CDR3 size: 15 residues.

This sequence joins TRBV13 and TRBJ2-7; a weak D match, TRBD2 (6 bases). CDR3 length: 14 amino acids. Trimming took off 5 bases at V and 5 bases at J, with 16 bases between the two ends. Per germline, CDR1 PRHDT and CDR2 FYEKMQ (reference sequence). In DNA form, the CDR3 reads TGTGCCAGCAGCCCCTATGGGGGGATGCACGAGCAGTACTTC. Translated: CASSPYGGMHEQYF.

This clone was detected only once. The chain combines TRBV6-1 with TRBJ1-6, with D tentatively TRBD1 (5 bases). Germline V gives CDR1 MNHNS, CDR2 SASEGT. V was clipped by 6 bases and J by 4 bases, with 13 bases between them. This CDR3 has 15 residues. The CDR3 nucleotides are TGTGCCAGCAGGGACATCTTGGGGTATAATTCACCCCTCCACTTT. Its translation: CASRDILGYNSPLHF.

This chain connects TRBV7-9 to TRBJ1-2; D possibly corresponds to TRBD1 (5 bases). The CDR3 consists of 14 residues. With 5 bases removed from V and 5 bases from J, the gap between germline ends came to 15 bases. The V gene's germline CDR1 is SEHNR and CDR2 FQNEAQ (reference sequence). Here the CDR3 DNA reads TGTGCCAGCAGCCGCCGGGACGGACTTTATGGCTACACCTTC. Protein product: CASSRRDGLYGYTF.

The CDR3 DNA reads as TGTGCCAGCAGTGAAGCTCAGGGCGGGAGACCCCTAGGTGAGCAGTTCTTC. The encoded protein is CASSEAQGGRPLGEQFF. The V gene is TRBV6-1, the J gene TRBJ2-1, with 7 bases that match TRBD2. Germline V gives CDR1 MNHNS, CDR2 SASEGT. This CDR3 comprises 17 residues. Trimming took 0 bases from V and 9 from J; bases not matched to a gene: 14.

The J gene is TRBJ2-1, the V gene TRBV11-3, with D unresolved. Trimming pared 7 bases from V and 4 bases from J, leaving 11 bases between. Germline CDR1 and CDR2: SGHNT and YENEEA. This CDR3 is built from 13 residues. CDR3 sequence reads: CASTFGQYNEQFF. CDR3 sequence (DNA): TGTGCCAGCACCTTTGGGCAGTACAATGAGCAGTTCTTC.

This clone has only one observation. This chain joins TRBV27 and TRBJ1-4; D is perhaps TRBD1 (6 bases). V shed 4 bases and J shed 6 bases, with 15 bases lying between them. The CDR3 length is 15 residues. CDR1 is MNHEY and CDR2 is SMNVEV in the germline V gene (reference sequence). The CDR3: CASSYWGRKDEKLFF. DNA for the CDR3: TGTGCCAGCAGTTACTGGGGGCGCAAGGATGAAAAACTGTTTTTT.

The rearrangement uses TRBV11-3 and TRBJ1-1; D call uncertain. Germline V gene lookup returns CDR1 SGHNT and CDR2 YENEEA. There are 13 residues in the CDR3. Between the trimmed V and J ends, which lost 5 bases and 5 bases, there was a span of 12 bases. As DNA, the CDR3 is TGTGCCAGCAGCGTGGACGCGAGGACTGAAGCTTTCTTT. This translates into CASSVDARTEAFF.

Here the CDR3 reads CASSLGHYGYTF. The DNA of the CDR3 is TGCGCCAGCAGCTTGGGGCACTATGGCTACACCTTC. The V and J genes are TRBV5-1 and TRBJ1-2; the D is unclear. V was pared by 0 bases and J by 3 bases, with 3 bases between. In germline, CDR1 is SGHRS, CDR2 YFSETQ. CDR3 size: 12 residues.